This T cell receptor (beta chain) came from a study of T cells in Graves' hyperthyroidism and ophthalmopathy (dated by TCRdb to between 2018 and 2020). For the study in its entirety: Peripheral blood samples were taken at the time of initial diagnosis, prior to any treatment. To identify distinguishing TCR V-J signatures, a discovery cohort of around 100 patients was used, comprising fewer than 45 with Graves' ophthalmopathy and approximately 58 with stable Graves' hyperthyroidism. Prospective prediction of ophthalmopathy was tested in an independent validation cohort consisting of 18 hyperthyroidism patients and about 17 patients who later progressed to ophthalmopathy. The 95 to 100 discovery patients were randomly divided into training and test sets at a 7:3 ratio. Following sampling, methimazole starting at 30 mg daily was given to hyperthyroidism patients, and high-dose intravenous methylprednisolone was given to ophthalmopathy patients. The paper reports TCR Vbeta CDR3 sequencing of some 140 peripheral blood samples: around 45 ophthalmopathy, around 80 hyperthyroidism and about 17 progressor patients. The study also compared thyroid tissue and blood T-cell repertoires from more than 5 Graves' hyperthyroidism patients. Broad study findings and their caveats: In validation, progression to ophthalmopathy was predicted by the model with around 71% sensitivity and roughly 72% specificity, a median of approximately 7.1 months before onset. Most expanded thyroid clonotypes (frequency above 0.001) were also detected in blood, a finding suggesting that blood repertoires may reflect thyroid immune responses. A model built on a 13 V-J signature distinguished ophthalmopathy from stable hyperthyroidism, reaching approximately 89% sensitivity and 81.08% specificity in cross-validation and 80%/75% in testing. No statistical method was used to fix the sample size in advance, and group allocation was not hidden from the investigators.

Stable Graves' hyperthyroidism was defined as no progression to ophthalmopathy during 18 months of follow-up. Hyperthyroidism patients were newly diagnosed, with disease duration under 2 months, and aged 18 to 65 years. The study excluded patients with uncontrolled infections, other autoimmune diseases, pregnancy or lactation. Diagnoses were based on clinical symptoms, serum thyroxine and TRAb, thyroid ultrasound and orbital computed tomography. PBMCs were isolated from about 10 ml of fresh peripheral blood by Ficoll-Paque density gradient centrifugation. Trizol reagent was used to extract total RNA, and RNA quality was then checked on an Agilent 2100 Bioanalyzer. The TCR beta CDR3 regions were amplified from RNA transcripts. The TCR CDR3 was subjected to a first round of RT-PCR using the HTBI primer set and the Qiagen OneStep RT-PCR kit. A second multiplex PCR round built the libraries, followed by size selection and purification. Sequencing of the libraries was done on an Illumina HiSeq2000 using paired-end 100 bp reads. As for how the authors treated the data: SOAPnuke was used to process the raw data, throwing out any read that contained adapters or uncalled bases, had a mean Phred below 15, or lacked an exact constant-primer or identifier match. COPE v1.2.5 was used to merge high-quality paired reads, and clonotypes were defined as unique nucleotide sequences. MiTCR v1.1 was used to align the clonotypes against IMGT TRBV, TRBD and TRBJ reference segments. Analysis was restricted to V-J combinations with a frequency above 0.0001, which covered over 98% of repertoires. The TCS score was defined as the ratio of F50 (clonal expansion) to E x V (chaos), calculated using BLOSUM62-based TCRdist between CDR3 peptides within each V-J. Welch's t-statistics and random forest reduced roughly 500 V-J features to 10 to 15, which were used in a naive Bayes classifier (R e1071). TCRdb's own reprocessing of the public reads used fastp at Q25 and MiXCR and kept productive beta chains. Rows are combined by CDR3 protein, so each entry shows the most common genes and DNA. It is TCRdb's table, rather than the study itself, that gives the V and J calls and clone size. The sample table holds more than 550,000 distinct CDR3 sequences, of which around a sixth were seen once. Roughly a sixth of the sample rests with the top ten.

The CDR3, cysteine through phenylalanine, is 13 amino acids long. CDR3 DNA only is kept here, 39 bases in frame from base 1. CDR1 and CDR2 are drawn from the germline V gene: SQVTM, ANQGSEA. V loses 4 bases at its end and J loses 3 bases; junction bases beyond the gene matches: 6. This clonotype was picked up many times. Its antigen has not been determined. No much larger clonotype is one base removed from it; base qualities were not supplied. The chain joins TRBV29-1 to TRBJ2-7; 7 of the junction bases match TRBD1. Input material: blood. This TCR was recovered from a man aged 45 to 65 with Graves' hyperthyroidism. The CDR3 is CSVGTGDDYEQYF. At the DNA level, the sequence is TGCAGCGTTGGAACAGGGGACGACTACGAGCAGTACTTC.